Listed here are 2 T cell receptor beta chains from one sample, sequenced in a study of CD8 T cells in ankylosing spondylitis. TCRdb recomputed calls from the 5' RACE reads with MiXCR, one row per CDR3 protein. The table records about 230,000 distinct CDR3 sequences, 8% to 10% of them present only once. Sequencing was done on a sample of blood, either unsorted or a sorted T cell fraction (not recorded which). The source of these receptors is a female donor with ankylosing spondylitis or in good health (not recorded which).

This clonotype came up many times. The J gene is TRBJ2-4, the V gene TRBV6-5, with D perhaps TRBD2 (5 bases). V lost 2 bases to trimming and J lost 8 bases, with 16 bases between them. The CDR3 totals 15 residues. Germline CDR1 is MNHEY and CDR2 is SVGAGI. CDR3 in DNA: TGTGCCAGCAGTTACGCCACGGGGTACCCCGACATTCAGTACTTC. It is translated as CASSYATGYPDIQYF.

Many counts were recorded for this clonotype. V is TRBV15 and J is TRBJ2-3; TRBD1 matches at 7 bases. The V gene's germline CDR1 is LNHNV and CDR2 YYDKDF (reference sequence). The CDR3 loop spans 13 amino acids. With V trimmed by 6 bases and J by 5 bases, 5 bases remained unmatched. The CDR3 DNA reads as TGTGCCACCAGAGAGACAGGGCAAGATACGCAGTATTTT. Translated, it gives CATRETGQDTQYF.